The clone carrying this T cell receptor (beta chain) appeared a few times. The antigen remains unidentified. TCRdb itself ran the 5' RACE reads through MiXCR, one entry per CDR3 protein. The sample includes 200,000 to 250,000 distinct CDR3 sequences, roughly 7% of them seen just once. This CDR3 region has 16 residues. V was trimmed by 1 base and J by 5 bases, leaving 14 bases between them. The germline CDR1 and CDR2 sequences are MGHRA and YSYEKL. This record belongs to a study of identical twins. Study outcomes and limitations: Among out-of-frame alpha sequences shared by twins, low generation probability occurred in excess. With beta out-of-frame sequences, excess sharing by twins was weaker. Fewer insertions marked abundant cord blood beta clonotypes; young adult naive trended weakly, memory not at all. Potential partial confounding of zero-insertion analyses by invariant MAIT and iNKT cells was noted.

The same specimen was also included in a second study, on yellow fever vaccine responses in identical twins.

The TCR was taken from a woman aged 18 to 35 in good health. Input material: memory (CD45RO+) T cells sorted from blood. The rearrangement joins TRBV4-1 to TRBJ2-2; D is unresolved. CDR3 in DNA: TGCGCCAGCAGCCAAGTAGAGCTAGTTAAAACCGGGGAGCTGTTTTTT. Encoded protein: CASSQVELVKTGELFF.